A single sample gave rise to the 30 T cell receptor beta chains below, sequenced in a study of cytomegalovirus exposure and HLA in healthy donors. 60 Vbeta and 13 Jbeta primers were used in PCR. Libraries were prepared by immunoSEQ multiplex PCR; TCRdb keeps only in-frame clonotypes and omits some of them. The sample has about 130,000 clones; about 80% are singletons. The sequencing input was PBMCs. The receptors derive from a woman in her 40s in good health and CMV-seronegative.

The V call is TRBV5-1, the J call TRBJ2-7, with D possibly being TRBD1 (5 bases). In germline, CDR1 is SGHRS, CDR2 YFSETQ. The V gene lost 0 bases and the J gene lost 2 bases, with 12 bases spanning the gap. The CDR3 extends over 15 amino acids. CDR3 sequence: CASSLGTYDPYEQYF. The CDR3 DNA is TGCGCCAGCAGCTTGGGGACATACGATCCCTACGAGCAGTACTTC.

CDR3 sequence reads: CASSLLYGGDTEAFF. CDR3 nucleotides: TGCGCCAGCAGCTTGCTATACGGGGGGGACACTGAAGCTTTCTTT. J is TRBJ1-1 and V is TRBV5-1, with a tentative D call TRBD1 (5 bases). This CDR3 has 15 amino acids. The germline CDR1 and CDR2 sequences are SGHRS and YFSETQ. V lost 1 base and J lost 3, with 13 bases in between.

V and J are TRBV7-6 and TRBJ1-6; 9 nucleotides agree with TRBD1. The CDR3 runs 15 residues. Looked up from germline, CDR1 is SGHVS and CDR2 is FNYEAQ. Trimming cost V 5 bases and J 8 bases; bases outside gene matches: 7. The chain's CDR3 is CASSTGQGPDSPLHF. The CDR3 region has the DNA TGTGCCAGCAGCACCGGACAGGGGCCTGATTCACCCCTCCACTTT.

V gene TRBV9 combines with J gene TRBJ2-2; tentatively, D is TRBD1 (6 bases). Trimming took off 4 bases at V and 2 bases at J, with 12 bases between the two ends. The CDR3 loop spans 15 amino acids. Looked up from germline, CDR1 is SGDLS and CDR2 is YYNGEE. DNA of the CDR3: TGTGCCAGCAGCCCCCAGGGACATAACACCGGGGAGCTGTTTTTT. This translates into CASSPQGHNTGELFF.

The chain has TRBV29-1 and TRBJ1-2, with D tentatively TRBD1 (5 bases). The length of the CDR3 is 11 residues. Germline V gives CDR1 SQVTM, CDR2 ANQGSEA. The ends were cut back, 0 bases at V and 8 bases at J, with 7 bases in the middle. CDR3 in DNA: TGCAGCGTTGAAGAAGGGGCCGGCTACACCTTC. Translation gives CSVEEGAGYTF.

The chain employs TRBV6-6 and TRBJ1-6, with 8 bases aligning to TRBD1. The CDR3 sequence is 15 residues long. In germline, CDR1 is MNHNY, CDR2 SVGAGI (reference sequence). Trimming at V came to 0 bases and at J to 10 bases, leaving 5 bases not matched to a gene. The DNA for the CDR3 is TGTGCCAGCAGTTACTCGTCGACAGGGGAATCACCCCTCCACTTT. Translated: CASSYSSTGESPLHF.

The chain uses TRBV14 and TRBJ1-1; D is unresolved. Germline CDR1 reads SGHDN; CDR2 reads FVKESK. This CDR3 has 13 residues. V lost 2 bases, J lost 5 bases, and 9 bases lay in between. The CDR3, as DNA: TGTGCCAGCAGCCAATCTGGACTTACTGAAGCTTTCTTT. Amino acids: CASSQSGLTEAFF.

The CDR3 DNA reads as TGTGCCACCAGCAGAGTGGGGTGGGGCGATACTAGCACAGATACGCAGTATTTT. Protein product: CATSRVGWGDTSTDTQYF. The V gene is TRBV15, the J gene TRBJ2-3; D perhaps matches TRBD1 (5 bases). In germline, CDR1 is LNHNV, CDR2 YYDKDF (reference sequence). Trimming shortened V by 1 base and J by 0 bases, and 17 bases separated the two germline ends. The CDR3 has 18 amino acids.

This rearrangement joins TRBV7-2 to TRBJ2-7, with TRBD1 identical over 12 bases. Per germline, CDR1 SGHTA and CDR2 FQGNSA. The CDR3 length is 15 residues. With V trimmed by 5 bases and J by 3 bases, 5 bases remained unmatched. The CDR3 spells CASSPGTGGRYEQYF. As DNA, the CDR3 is TGTGCCAGCAGCCCTGGGACAGGGGGCCGCTACGAGCAGTACTTC.

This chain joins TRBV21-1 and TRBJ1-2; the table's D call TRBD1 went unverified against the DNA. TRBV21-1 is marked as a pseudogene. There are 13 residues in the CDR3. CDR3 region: CASLQGQGDGYTF. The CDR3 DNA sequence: TGTGCCAGCTTGCAGGGGCAGGGCGATGGCTACACCTTC.

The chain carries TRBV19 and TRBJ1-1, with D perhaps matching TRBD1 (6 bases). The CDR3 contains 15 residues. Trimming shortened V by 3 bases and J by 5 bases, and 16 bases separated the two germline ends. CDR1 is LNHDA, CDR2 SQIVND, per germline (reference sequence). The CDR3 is CASSIYGGPGTEAFF. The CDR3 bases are TGTGCCAGTAGTATTTACGGGGGGCCGGGGACTGAAGCTTTCTTT.

The CDR3, as DNA: TGTGCCAGCAGCTTTACGGGACAGGGAGGTTATGGCTACACCTTC. It codes for CASSFTGQGGYGYTF. This chain links TRBV5-4 with TRBJ1-2; 9 bases fit TRBD1. V shed 2 bases, J shed 5 bases, and the junction held 7 bases outside the gene matches. From germline, CDR1 is SGHNT and CDR2 YYREEE (reference sequence). The CDR3 consists of 15 residues.

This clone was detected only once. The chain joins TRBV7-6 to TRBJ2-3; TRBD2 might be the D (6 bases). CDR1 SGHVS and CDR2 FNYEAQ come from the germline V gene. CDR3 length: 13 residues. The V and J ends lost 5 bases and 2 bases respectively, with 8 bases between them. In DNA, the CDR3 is TGTGCCAGCAGCCAGGACTACACAGATACGCAGTATTTT. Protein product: CASSQDYTDTQYF.

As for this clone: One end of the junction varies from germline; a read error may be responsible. Here the CDR3 reads CASSQGWSGGLEALF. The CDR3 DNA is TGCGCCAGCAGCCAGGGGTGGTCAGGGGGACTTGAAGCTCTCTTT. The chain uses TRBV4-1 and TRBJ1-1; 7 bases match TRBD1. The germline gives CDR1 MGHRA, CDR2 YSYEKL. The CDR3 spans 15 residues.

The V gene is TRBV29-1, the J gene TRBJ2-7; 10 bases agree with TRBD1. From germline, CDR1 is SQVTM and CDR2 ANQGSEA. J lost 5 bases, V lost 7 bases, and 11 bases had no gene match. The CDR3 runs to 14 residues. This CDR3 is CSAFRTGGMNEQYF. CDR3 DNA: TGCAGCGCGTTTCGGACAGGGGGGATGAACGAGCAGTACTTC.

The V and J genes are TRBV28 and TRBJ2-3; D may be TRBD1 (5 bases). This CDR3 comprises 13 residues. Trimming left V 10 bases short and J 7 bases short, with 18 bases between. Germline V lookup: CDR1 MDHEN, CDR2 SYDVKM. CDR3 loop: CATTPPGINTQYF. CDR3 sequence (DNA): TGTGCCACCACCCCCCCAGGGATCAATACGCAGTATTTT. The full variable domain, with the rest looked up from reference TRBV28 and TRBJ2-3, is DVKVTQSSRYLVKRTGEKVFLECVQDMDHENMFWYRQDPGLGLRLIYFSYDVKMKEKGDIPEGYSVSREKKERFSLILESASTNQTSMYLCATTPPGINTQYFGPGTRLTVL.

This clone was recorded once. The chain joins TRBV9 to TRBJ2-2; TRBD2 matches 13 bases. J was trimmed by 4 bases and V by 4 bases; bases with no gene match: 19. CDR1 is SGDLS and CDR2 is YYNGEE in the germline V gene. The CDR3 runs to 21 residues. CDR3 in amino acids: CASSPRTSGRPIQGGTGELFF. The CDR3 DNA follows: TGTGCCAGCAGCCCAAGGACTAGCGGGAGACCAATCCAGGGGGGCACCGGGGAGCTGTTTTTT.

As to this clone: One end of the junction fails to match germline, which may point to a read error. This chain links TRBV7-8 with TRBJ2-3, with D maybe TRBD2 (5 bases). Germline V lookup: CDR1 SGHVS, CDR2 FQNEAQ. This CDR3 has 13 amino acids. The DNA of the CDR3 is TGTGCCAGCAGCTCCGCTAGCAGAGATACGCAGTATTTT. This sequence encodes CASSSASRDTQYF.

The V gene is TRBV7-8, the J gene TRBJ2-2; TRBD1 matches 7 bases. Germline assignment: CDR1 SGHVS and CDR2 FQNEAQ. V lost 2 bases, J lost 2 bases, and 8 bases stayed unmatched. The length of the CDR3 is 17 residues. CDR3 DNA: TGTGCCAGCAGCTTAAGGGTGACAGGGCAAAACACCGGGGAGCTGTTTTTT. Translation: CASSLRVTGQNTGELFF.

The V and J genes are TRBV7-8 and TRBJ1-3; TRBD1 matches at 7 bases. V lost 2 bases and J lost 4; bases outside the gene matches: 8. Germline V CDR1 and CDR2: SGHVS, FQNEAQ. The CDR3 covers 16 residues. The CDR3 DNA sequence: TGTGCCAGCAGCTTAAGAGACAGGGACGGAGGAAACACCATATATTTT. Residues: CASSLRDRDGGNTIYF.

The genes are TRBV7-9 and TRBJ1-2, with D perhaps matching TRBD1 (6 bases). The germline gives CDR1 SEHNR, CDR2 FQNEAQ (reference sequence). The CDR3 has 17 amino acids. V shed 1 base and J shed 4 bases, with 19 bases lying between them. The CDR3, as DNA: TGTGCCAGCAGCTTAGAGGGCAGGGGAGCTGGCGCCTATGGCTACACCTTC. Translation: CASSLEGRGAGAYGYTF.

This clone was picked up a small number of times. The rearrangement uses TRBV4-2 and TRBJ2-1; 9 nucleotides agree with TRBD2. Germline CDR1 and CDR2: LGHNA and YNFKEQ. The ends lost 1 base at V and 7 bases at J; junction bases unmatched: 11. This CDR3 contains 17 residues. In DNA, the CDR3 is TGTGCCAGCAGCCAAGGCGGTGCCGGGACTAGCCCTAATGAGCAGTTCTTC. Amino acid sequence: CASSQGGAGTSPNEQFF.

CDR3 nucleotides: TGTGCCAGCAGTGAAGAAGAGCCTAAGTACAGGGATGTACACAATGAGCAGTTCTTC. Encoded protein: CASSEEEPKYRDVHNEQFF. The chain uses TRBV6-1 and TRBJ2-1, with D possibly TRBD1 on 6 matching bases. Trimming stripped 1 base from V and 5 bases from J, with 24 bases between. Germline-derived CDR1 and CDR2 are MNHNS and SASEGT. The CDR3 is made up of 19 amino acids.

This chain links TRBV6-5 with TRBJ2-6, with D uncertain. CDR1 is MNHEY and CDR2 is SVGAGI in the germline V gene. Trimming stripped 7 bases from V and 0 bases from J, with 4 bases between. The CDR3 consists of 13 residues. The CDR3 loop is CASKSSGANVLTF. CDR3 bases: TGTGCCAGCAAGAGCTCTGGGGCCAACGTCCTGACTTTC.

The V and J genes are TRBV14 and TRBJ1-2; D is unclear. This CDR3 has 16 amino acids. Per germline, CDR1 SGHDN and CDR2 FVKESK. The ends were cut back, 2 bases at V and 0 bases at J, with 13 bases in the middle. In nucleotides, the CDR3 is TGTGCCAGCAGCCAATTGCAGAAATCCACTAACTATGGCTACACCTTC. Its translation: CASSQLQKSTNYGYTF.

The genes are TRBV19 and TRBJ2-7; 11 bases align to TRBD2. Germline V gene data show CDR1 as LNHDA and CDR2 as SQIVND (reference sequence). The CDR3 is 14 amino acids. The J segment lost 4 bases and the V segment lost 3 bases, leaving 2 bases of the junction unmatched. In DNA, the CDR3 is TGTGCCAGTAGTATCACTAGCGGGAGTTACGAGCAGTACTTC. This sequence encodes CASSITSGSYEQYF. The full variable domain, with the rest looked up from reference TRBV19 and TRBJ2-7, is DGGITQSPKYLFRKEGQNVTLSCEQNLNHDAMYWYRQDPGQGLRLIYYSQIVNDFQKGDIAEGYSVSREKKESFPLTVTSAQKNPTAFYLCASSITSGSYEQYFGPGTRLTVT.

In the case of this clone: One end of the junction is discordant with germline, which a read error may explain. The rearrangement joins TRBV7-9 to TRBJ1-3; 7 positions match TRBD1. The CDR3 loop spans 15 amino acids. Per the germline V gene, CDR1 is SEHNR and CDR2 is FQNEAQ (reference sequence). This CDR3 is CSSNRDSPSGNTIYF. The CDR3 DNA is TGTTCCAGCAACCGGGACAGTCCCTCTGGAAACACCATATATTTT.

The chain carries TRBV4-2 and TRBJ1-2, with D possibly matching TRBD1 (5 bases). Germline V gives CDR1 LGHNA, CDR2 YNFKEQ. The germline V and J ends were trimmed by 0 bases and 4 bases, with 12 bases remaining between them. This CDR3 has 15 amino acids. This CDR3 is CASSQDGQGGYGYTF. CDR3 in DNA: TGTGCCAGCAGCCAAGATGGCCAGGGCGGCTATGGCTACACCTTC.

The CDR3 sequence is CASSVGLGTGVIGANVLTF. DNA of the CDR3: TGTGCCAGCAGCGTAGGACTTGGAACAGGGGTTATTGGGGCCAACGTCCTGACTTTC. This sequence joins TRBV9 and TRBJ2-6, with 7 bases lining up with TRBD1. The length of the CDR3 is 19 residues. Germline loops: CDR1 SGDLS, CDR2 YYNGEE. V gave up 0 bases and J gave up 3 bases; unmatched junction bases: 12.

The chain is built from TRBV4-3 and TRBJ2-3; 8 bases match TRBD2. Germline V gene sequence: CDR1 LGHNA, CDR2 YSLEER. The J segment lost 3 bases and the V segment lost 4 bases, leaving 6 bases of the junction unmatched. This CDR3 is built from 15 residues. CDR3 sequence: CASSPTRGRTDTQYF. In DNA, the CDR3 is TGCGCCAGCAGCCCAACGCGCGGGAGGACAGATACGCAGTATTTT.